A single T cell receptor beta chain is shown here with its context. This clone has just a few counts. This clone's antigen is unknown. Base-call qualities are not available, and no considerably larger clone is one nucleotide away. Compared with germline, V lacks 5 bases and J lacks 6 bases; bases without a gene match: 10. CDR1 and CDR2 were assigned from the germline V gene (reference sequence) as LNHNV and YYDKDF. From cysteine to phenylalanine, the CDR3 is 15 amino acids long. The retained sequence is limited to the CDR3, 45 bases, with the frame set at the first base. The data are from a study of T cell responses to AZD1222 COVID-19 vaccine (dated by TCRdb to the early 2020s). For the wider study: TCR sequencing was performed for more than 230 trial participants, of whom about 200 were given two doses of AZD1222 and 26 were given two doses of MenACWY control vaccine. Trial participants were enrolled into age subgroups of 18-55, 56-69 and 70-plus years, which contained 148, 28 and 57 TCR-sequenced participants, respectively. Summary of the overall study and its limitations: Most participants were white British and females outnumbered males, and the authors suggested that clonal diversity may have been underestimated. After two AZD1222 doses, both the breadth and the depth of spike-specific TCRs were significantly higher than at day 0 and than in MenACWY recipients. Only five to seven AZD1222 recipients were SARS-CoV-2 seropositive at baseline, limiting conclusions about previously exposed vaccinees. Because no day 14 peak-response samples were available, the repertoires could be characterized only after the peak T cell response. In the small 56-69-year group, the increase in depth fell short of significance, most likely because of low power. Vaccine-associated CD4 TCRs spanned the whole spike protein, with dominant responses in regions 160-218 and 743-854. Epitopes outside the regions mutated in the B.1.351 and B.1.1.7 variants were reportedly recognized by nearly half of the unique spike-specific TCRs.

This specimen's time point label, per the study, means: about 28 days (+/-7) after the second vaccine dose. AZD1222 recipients whose second dose came at about 4 weeks and those whose second dose came at about 12 weeks were combined into one group, since spike-specific TCR depth and breadth did not differ between the two schedules. Vaccinee samples were obtained from the UK trials COV001 and COV002, which included a single-blind randomized controlled phase 2/3 trial of AZD1222 (ChAdOx1 nCoV-19) in healthy adults. For TCRbeta chain sequencing, PBMC samples were collected from trial participants at day 0 and at day 28 after the second dose. The CDR3 regions of human TCRbeta chains were analyzed by immunosequencing. The paper's processing steps were these. TCRs in the repertoires were matched against a reference library of SARS-CoV-2-specific TCRs that had been generated with the MIRA antigen-specificity platform. Breadth meant the fraction of unique TCRs that were SARS-CoV-2-associated, whereas depth meant the fraction of total T cells that were SARS-CoV-2-associated. Using the MIRA data, each spike-specific TCR was assigned both to the spike region to which the TCR was reactive and to a CD4 or CD8 class. Log10-transformed breadth and depth values were compared by one-way ANOVA with Sidak's multiple comparisons tests. What TCRdb holds here is the immuneACCESS table cut down to in-frame rearrangements. Part of the clones is not present; checked against another copy, under half of the missing clones reflect an unresolved V gene, and the others are unexplained. The V and J calls and clone size are taken from that table; D and trimming were inferred from the DNA. Counted in this sample were more than 150,000 clones; around 87% of them appeared once. In total, the top ten clones hold 8% to 10% of the sample.

The TCR sequence derives from an adult who received the AZD1222 COVID-19 vaccine. Here the sequenced sample was peripheral blood, taken 28 days after the second AZD1222 dose. The rearrangement combines TRBV15 with TRBJ1-3; TRBD1 fits 7 bases in the junction. The DNA sequence follows: TGTGCCACCAGCTCAGGGACAGTGCGGGAAAACACCATATATTTT. Translated, it reads CATSSGTVRENTIYF.